This TCR beta chain came from a study of T cell repertoires in aging, cancer and after chemotherapy. Whole-study context: Glioblastoma patients receiving temozolomide-based therapy gave paired samples before and after chemotherapy. Overall study findings and caveats: Rebound thymic output was suggested by rising median generation probability during chemotherapy in each cancer cohort. In healthy donors, age-related TCR diversity loss mainly reflected lost richness.

The CDR3 is 14 residues long. The V and J ends lost 2 bases and 1 base respectively, with 9 bases between them. Germline values: CDR1 SGHAT, CDR2 FQNNGV. TCR beta rearrangements were amplified from peripheral blood genomic DNA. TRB rearrangements spanning V, D and J were amplified using mixed TRB-A/B primers. TCRdb re-analysed the multiplex PCR reads in MiXCR, keeping a single row per CDR3 protein. Of 2,500 to 3,500 distinct CDR3 sequences listed, 20% to 25% are singletons. The table lists this clonotype with a few counts. No antigen is known for it. The rearrangement joins TRBV11-2 to TRBJ2-7; no clear D. This clonotype originated in a human donor with a solid tumor. Material for sequencing was blood. The CDR3 region is CASSLSMASYEQYF. The CDR3, as DNA: TGTGCCAGCAGCTTATCGATGGCTTCCTACGAGCAGTACTTC.